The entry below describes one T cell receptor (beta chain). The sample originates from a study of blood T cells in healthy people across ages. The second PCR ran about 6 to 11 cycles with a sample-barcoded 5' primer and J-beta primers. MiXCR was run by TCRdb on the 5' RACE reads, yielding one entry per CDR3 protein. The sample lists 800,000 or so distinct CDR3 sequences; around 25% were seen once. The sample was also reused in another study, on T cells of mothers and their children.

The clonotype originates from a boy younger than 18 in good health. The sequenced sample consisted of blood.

The CDR3: CASSDRGAYGYTF. The CDR3 bases are TGCGCCAGCAGTGACAGGGGAGCCTATGGCTACACCTTC. The rearrangement joins TRBV10-2 to TRBJ1-2; perhaps TRBD1 as D (6 bases). This CDR3 is built from 13 residues. V lost 3 bases, J lost 4 bases, and 9 bases lay in between. The germline V gene has CDR1 WSHSY and CDR2 SAAADI.